These T cell receptor beta chains were read from a single sample in a study of control samples from healthy donors and cancer patients. Here immunoSEQ multiplex PCR was the method, and the copy in TCRdb shows in-frame clones only, minus some. In the table there are roughly 120,000 clones, 88% of which are singletons. The sequenced sample was blood. Receptors were obtained from a man aged 40-55 years in good health. Each CDR3 is given with its conserved first and last residue. The D gene is left open where the match is weak. Size is omitted from some rows. Given values are once, few, many or a class for expanded clones.

-	-	TRBV10-1	TRBJ2-3	TGCGCCAGCAGTGAGTCTCAGGGGAAAGATACGCAGTATTTT	CASSESQGKDTQYF
-	TRBD2	TRBV10-3	TRBJ2-1	TGTGCCATCAGTGACTGGAGCGGGGGAAGCTCCTACAATGAGCAGTTCTTC	CAISDWSGGSSYNEQFF
-	-	TRBV18	TRBJ1-1	TGTGCCAGCTCACCATTTGGCTCTACTCAAAGTTCTGAAGCTTTCTTT	CASSPFGSTQSSEAFF
-	-	TRBV19	TRBJ2-7	TGTGCCAGTAGTATCCCCCCCTACGAGCAGTACTTC	CASSIPPYEQYF
-	-	TRBV25-1	TRBJ2-7	TGTGCCAGCAGTCCGACAAATTCCTACGAGCAGTACTTC	CASSPTNSYEQYF
-	-	TRBV7-2	TRBJ1-5	TGTGCCAGCAGCTTAGCCAGGGGTGAGAATCAGCCCCAGCATTTT	CASSLARGENQPQHF
-	TRBD1	TRBV4-1	TRBJ2-7	TGCGCCAGCAGCCTTGCGTGGACAGGTACCTACGAGCAGTACTTC	CASSLAWTGTYEQYF
-	-	TRBV5-1	TRBJ2-2	TGCGCCAGCTCACCTCGGTCTCTCGGAACCGGGGAGCTGTTTTTT	CASSPRSLGTGELFF
many	TRBD2	TRBV2	TRBJ2-7	TGTGCCAGCAGAGAGCGGGGAGAGTCCTACGAGCAGTACTTC	CASRERGESYEQYF
once	TRBD1	TRBV6-5	TRBJ1-1	TGTGCCAGCAGTCTACAGGGGGGTATTGTCACTGAAGCTTTCTTT	CASSLQGGIVTEAFF
-	TRBD1	TRBV5-1	TRBJ1-1	TGCGCCACCGCAGACACAGGGGGCGCGGGCCAAGCTTTCTTT	CATADTGGAGQAFF
-	-	TRBV10-3	TRBJ1-1	TGTGCCATCAGTGAGTCGAATAGGGAGAAAGCTTTCTTT	CAISESNREKAFF
once	TRBD1	TRBV24-1	TRBJ2-1	TGTGCCACCAGCAGGGGGAATGAGCAGTTCTTC	CATSRGNEQFF
-	-	TRBV5-6	TRBJ1-5	TGTGCCAGCAGCTTGTCGGGCAGGCCCTTGAATCAGCCCCAGCATTTT	CASSLSGRPLNQPQHF
-	TRBD2	TRBV3-1/TRBV3-2	TRBJ2-3	TGTGCCAGCAGCCAAGACGGGGGGAGGGTTCCCGCTCAGTATTTT	CASSQDGGRVPAQYF